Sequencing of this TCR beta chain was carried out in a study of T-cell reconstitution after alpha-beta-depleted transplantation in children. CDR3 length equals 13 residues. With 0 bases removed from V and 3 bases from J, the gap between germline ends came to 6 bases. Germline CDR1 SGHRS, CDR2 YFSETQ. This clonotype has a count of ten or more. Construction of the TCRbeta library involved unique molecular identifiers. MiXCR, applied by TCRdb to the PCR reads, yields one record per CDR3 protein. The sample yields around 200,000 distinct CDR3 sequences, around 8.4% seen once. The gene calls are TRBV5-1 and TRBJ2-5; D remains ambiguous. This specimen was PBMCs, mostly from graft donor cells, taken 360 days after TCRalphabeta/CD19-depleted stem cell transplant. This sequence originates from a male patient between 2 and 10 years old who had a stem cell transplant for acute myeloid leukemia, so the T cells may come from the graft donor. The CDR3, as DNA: TGCGCCAGCAGCTTGGTCCAGAAAGAGACCCAGTACTTC. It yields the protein CASSLVQKETQYF.